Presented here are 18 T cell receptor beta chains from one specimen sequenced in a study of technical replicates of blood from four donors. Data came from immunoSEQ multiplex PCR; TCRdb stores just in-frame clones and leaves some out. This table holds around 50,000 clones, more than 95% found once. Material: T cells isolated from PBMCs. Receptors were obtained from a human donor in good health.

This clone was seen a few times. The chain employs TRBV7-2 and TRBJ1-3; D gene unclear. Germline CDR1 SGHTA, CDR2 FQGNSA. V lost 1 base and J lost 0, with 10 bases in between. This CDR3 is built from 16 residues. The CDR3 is CASSLGTWSSGNTIYF. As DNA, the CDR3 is TGTGCCAGCAGCTTAGGGACTTGGAGCTCTGGAAACACCATATATTTT.

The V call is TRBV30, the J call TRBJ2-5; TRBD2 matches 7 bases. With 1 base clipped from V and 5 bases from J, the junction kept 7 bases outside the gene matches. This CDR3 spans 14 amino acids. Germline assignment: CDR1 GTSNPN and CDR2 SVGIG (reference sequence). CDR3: CAWSGGGGGETQYF. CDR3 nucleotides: TGTGCCTGGAGTGGGGGGGGAGGAGGGGAGACCCAGTACTTC.

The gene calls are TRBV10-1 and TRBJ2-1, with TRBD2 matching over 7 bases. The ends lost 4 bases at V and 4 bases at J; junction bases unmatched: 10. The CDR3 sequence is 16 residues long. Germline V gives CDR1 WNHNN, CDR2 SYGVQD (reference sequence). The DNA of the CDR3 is TGCGCCAGCAGTGCTTCGGGAGGCTACCTTTACAATGAGCAGTTCTTC. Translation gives CASSASGGYLYNEQFF.

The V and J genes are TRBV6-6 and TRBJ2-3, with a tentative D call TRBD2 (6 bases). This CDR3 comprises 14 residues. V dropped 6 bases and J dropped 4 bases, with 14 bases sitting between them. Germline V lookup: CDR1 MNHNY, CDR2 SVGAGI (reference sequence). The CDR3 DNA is TGTGCCAGCAGCCGCCTGGAGGGGTCAGATACGCAGTATTTT. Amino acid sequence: CASSRLEGSDTQYF.

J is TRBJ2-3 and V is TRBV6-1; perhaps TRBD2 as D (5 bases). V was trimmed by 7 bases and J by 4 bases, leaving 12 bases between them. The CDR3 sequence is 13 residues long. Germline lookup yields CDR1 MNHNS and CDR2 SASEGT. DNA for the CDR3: TGTGCCAGCATGGGAGTCGCGGCAGATACGCAGTATTTT. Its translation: CASMGVAADTQYF.

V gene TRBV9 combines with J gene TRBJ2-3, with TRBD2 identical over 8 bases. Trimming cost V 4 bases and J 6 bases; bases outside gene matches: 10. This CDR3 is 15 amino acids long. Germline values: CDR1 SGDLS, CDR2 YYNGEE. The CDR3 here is CASSPVGREADTQYF. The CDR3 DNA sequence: TGTGCCAGCAGCCCCGTCGGGCGGGAGGCGGATACGCAGTATTTT.

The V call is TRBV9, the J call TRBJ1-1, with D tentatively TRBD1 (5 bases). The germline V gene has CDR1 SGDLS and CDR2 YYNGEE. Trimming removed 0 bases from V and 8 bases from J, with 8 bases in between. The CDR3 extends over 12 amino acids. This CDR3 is CASSVAEGEAFF. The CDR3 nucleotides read TGTGCCAGCAGCGTAGCGGAGGGGGAAGCTTTCTTT. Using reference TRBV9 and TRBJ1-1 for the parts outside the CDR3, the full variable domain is DSGVTQTPKHLITATGQRVTLRCSPRSGDLSVYWYQQSLDQGLQFLIQYYNGEERAKGNILERFSAQQFPDLHSELNLSSLELGDSALYFCASSVAEGEAFFGQGTRLTVV.

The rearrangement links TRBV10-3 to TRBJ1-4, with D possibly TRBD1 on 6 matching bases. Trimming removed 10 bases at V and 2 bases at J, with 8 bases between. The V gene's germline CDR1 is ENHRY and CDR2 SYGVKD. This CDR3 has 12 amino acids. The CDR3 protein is CATQGTNEKLFF. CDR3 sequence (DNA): TGTGCCACACAGGGTACTAATGAAAAACTGTTTTTT.

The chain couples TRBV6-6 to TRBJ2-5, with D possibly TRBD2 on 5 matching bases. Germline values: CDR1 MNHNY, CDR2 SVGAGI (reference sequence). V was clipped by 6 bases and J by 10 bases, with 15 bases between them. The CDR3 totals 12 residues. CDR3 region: CASRLDLRDQYF. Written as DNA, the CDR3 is TGTGCCAGCAGATTGGACCTACGGGACCAGTACTTC.

The CDR3 sequence: CASSYSRGSPYGYTF. The CDR3 DNA reads TGTGCCAGCAGTTATTCCCGGGGATCCCCCTATGGCTACACCTTC. The V call is TRBV6-5, the J call TRBJ1-2; D gene uncertain. The V end was cut by 3 bases, the J end by 4 bases, with 15 bases between. Germline V CDR1 and CDR2: MNHEY, SVGAGI. The CDR3 is made up of 15 amino acids.

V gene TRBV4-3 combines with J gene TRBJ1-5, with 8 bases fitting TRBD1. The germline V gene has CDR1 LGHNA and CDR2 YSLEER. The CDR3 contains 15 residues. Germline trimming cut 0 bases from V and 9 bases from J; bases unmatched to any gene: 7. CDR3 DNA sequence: TGCGCCAGCAGCCAAGAAAGGACAGGGAATGGGCCCCAGCATTTT. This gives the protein CASSQERTGNGPQHF.

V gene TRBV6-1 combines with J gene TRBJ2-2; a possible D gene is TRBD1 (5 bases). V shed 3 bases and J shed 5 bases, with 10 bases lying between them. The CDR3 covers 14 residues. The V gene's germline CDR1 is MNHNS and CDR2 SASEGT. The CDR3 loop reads CASSDQGVTGELFF. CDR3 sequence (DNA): TGTGCCAGCAGTGACCAGGGTGTGACCGGGGAGCTGTTTTTT.

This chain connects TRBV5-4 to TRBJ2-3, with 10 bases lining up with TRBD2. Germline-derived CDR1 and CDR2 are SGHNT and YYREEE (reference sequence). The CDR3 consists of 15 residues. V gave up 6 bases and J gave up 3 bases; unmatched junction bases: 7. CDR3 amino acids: CASKPLAGDTDTQYF. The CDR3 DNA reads TGTGCCAGCAAACCTCTAGCGGGAGATACAGATACGCAGTATTTT.

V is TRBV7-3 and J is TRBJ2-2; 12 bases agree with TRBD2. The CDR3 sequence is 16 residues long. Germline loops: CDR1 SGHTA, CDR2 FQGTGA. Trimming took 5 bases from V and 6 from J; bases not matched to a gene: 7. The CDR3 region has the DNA TGTGCCAGCAGCGGCGCGACTAGCGGGAGAGCCGGGGAGCTGTTTTTT. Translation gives CASSGATSGRAGELFF.

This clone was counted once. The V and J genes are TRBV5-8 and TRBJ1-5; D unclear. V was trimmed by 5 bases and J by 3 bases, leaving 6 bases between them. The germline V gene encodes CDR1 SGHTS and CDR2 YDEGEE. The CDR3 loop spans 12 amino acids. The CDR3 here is CASSPDNQPQHF. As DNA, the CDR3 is TGTGCCAGCAGTCCAGACAATCAGCCCCAGCATTTT.

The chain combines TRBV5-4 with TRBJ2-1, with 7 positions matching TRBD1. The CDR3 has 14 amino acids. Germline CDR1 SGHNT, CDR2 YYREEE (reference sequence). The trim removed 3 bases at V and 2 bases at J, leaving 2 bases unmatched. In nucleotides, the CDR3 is TGTGCCAGCAGCTCGACAGGGCCCTACAATGAGCAGTTCTTC. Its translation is CASSSTGPYNEQFF.

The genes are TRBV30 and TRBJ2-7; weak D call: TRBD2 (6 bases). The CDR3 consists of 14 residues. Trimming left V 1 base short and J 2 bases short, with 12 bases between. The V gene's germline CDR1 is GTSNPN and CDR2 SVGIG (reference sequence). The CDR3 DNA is TGTGCCTGGAGTGACTTGGAGGGGACCTACGAGCAGTACTTC. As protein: CAWSDLEGTYEQYF.

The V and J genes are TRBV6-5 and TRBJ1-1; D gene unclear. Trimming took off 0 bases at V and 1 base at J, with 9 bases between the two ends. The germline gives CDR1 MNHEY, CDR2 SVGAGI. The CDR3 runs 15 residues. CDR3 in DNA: TGTGCCAGCAGTTACTCGAGGGAAGCGAACACTGAAGCTTTCTTT. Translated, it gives CASSYSREANTEAFF.